These 18 T cell receptor beta chains were all obtained from the same sample, sequenced in a study of blood T cell repertoires in COVID-19. Sequenced by immunoSEQ multiplex PCR; TCRdb stores in-frame clones only, minus some. Counted here are over 200,000 clones, roughly nine tenths occurring once; the ten biggest clones make up approximately 1.3%. The sequencing sample was made of PBMCs or T cells enriched from blood (not recorded which). The source is a human donor in a cohort exposed to, infected with or recovered from COVID-19 (not recorded which). The donor label of this sample is uncertain.

V and J are TRBV6-5 and TRBJ1-3, with D maybe TRBD1 (6 bases). The CDR3 spans 16 residues. V gave up 0 bases and J gave up 2 bases, with 11 bases separating them. The germline V gene has CDR1 MNHEY and CDR2 SVGAGI. The CDR3 sequence: CASSYSGGWAGNTIYF. Written as DNA, the CDR3 is TGTGCCAGCAGTTACTCAGGGGGTTGGGCTGGAAACACCATATATTTT.

The chain couples TRBV4-1 to TRBJ1-2; D is unclear. The CDR3 extends over 16 amino acids. Per germline, CDR1 MGHRA and CDR2 YSYEKL. V lost 0 bases and J 2 bases, leaving 13 bases between the germline ends. CDR3 coding DNA: TGCGCCAGCAGCCAAGATCTAGGATCCAGAAACTATGGCTACACCTTC. Amino acids: CASSQDLGSRNYGYTF.

V usage is TRBV7-2 and J usage is TRBJ1-1; D is unresolved. This CDR3 comprises 13 residues. CDR1 and CDR2 (germline): SGHTA, FQGNSA. Trimming removed 2 bases from V and 1 base from J, with 5 bases in between. The CDR3 region is CASSLHPNTEAFF. The CDR3 nucleotides are TGTGCCAGCAGCTTACATCCGAACACTGAAGCTTTCTTT.

This clone was recorded once. The rearrangement uses TRBV5-6 and TRBJ2-7; D unclear. Trimming left V 0 bases short and J 3 bases short, with 4 bases between. Germline values: CDR1 SGHDT, CDR2 YYEEEE. The CDR3 sequence is 12 residues long. As DNA, the CDR3 is TGTGCCAGCAGCTTGGACGGCTACGAGCAGTACTTC. As protein: CASSLDGYEQYF. The full variable domain, in which reference TRBV5-6 and TRBJ2-7 provide the parts outside the CDR3, is DAGVTQSPTHLIKTRGQQVTLRCSPKSGHDTVSWYQQALGQGPQFIFQYYEEEERQRGNFPDRFSGHQFPNYSSELNVNALLLGDSALYLCASSLDGYEQYFGPGTRLTVT.

The chain combines TRBV21-1 with TRBJ2-3; TRBD2, the table's D call, was not compared with the DNA. TRBV21-1 has pseudogene status. The CDR3 contains 21 residues. The DNA of the CDR3 is TGTGCCAGCAGCAAAGAGGTTCAAGCGGGGGGCCCTTATGAGCCTGCAGATACGCAGTATTTT. The encoded protein is CASSKEVQAGGPYEPADTQYF.

J is TRBJ1-4 and V is TRBV6-5, with D uncertain. The germline V and J ends were trimmed by 0 bases and 8 bases, with 10 bases remaining between them. The germline V gene has CDR1 MNHEY and CDR2 SVGAGI. This CDR3 comprises 14 residues. The CDR3 DNA reads as TGTGCCAGCAGTTACTCGGCCGCGAGGGAAAAACTGTTTTTT. This sequence encodes CASSYSAAREKLFF.

The chain combines TRBV29-1 with TRBJ1-2, with 11 bases identical to TRBD1. V lost 6 bases and J lost 8; bases outside the gene matches: 2. The CDR3 sequence is 11 residues long. CDR1 is SQVTM, CDR2 ANQGSEA, per germline. The CDR3 region is CSVGTGGGYTF. The CDR3 DNA reads as TGCAGCGTCGGGACAGGGGGGGGCTACACCTTC.

The rearrangement uses TRBV6-2 or TRBV6-3 and TRBJ1-1; D is unresolved. This CDR3 is 16 amino acids long. Looked up from germline, CDR1 is MNHEY and CDR2 is SVGEGT. V was cut by 0 bases and J by 1 base, with 12 bases left in between. The DNA of the CDR3 is TGTGCCAGCAGTTACTCGAGGCCCAGCGCGAACACTGAAGCTTTCTTT. It encodes CASSYSRPSANTEAFF.

The CDR3 bases are TGTGCCAGCAGTAGAGACAATGAGCAGTTCTTC. Its translation is CASSRDNEQFF. The gene calls are TRBV2 and TRBJ2-1; D unclear. The CDR3 is 11 amino acids. V was cut by 5 bases and J by 5 bases, with 4 bases left in between. Germline V CDR1 and CDR2: SNHLY, FYNNEI.

This clone was found once. The rearrangement joins TRBV9 to TRBJ2-2, with D perhaps TRBD1 (5 bases). The ends were cut back, 3 bases at V and 7 bases at J, with 13 bases in the middle. This CDR3 has 14 amino acids. Germline V gene lookup returns CDR1 SGDLS and CDR2 YYNGEE. The CDR3 is CASSATQGIGELFF. The CDR3, as DNA: TGTGCCAGCAGCGCAACGCAGGGCATCGGGGAGCTGTTTTTT. Variable domain in full (rest from reference TRBV9 and TRBJ2-2): DSGVTQTPKHLITATGQRVTLRCSPRSGDLSVYWYQQSLDQGLQFLIQYYNGEERAKGNILERFSAQQFPDLHSELNLSSLELGDSALYFCASSATQGIGELFFGEGSRLTVL.

The chain combines TRBV5-4 with TRBJ2-4; 15 nucleotides match TRBD2. Germline V CDR1 and CDR2: SGHNT, YYREEE (reference sequence). The V and J ends lost 0 bases and 15 bases, in that order; junction bases with no gene match: 4. The CDR3 runs 14 residues. The chain's CDR3 is CASSLGTSGGAGYF. The CDR3 nucleotides read TGTGCCAGCAGCTTGGGGACTAGCGGGGGGGCCGGGTACTTC.

The chain employs TRBV2 and TRBJ1-1; the D gene is possibly TRBD1 (5 bases). Trimming took 11 bases from V and 2 from J, leaving 15 bases between them. The CDR3 loop spans 13 amino acids. Germline CDR1 SNHLY, CDR2 FYNNEI. The CDR3 sequence: CAGQRRTNTEAFF. The CDR3 DNA reads as TGTGCCGGACAACGGAGAACCAACACTGAAGCTTTCTTT.

The V and J genes are TRBV7-2 and TRBJ1-5; D unclear. Germline V CDR1 and CDR2: SGHTA, FQGNSA. This CDR3 spans 14 amino acids. V lost 1 base and J 2 bases, leaving 6 bases between the germline ends. CDR3: CASSLGSGNQPQHF. CDR3 bases: TGTGCCAGCAGCTTAGGGAGTGGCAATCAGCCCCAGCATTTT.

V is TRBV19 and J is TRBJ2-6; D uncertain. In germline, CDR1 is LNHDA, CDR2 SQIVND (reference sequence). V was cut by 0 bases and J by 0 bases, with 9 bases left in between. The CDR3 runs 17 residues. In DNA form, the CDR3 reads TGTGCCAGTAGTATAGATCCCCCCTCCTCTGGGGCCAACGTCCTGACTTTC. It translates to CASSIDPPSSGANVLTF.

The V gene is TRBV4-1, the J gene TRBJ2-1; D is perhaps TRBD2 (6 bases). Germline V CDR1 and CDR2: MGHRA, YSYEKL. The CDR3 has 13 residues. V lost 4 bases, J lost 8 bases, and 12 bases lay in between. CDR3 in DNA: TGCGCCAGCAGCCTGGGTGGGGACTATGAGCAGTTCTTC. Its protein product is CASSLGGDYEQFF.

This chain links TRBV10-3 with TRBJ1-2; no definite D call. Germline CDR1 is ENHRY and CDR2 is SYGVKD. The CDR3 is 13 amino acids. The germline V and J ends were trimmed by 7 bases and 2 bases, with 11 bases remaining between them. In DNA form, the CDR3 reads TGTGCCATCACCCAAGACATAAACTATGGCTACACCTTC. This translates into CAITQDINYGYTF.

Remarks on this clone: One end of the junction is discordant with germline, which a read error may explain. V is TRBV7-9 and J is TRBJ1-4; 7 bases are a match to TRBD1. CDR3 length equals 12 residues. In germline, CDR1 is SEHNR, CDR2 FQNEAQ (reference sequence). CDR3 amino acids: CASSWARDRTIF. The CDR3 bases are TGTGCCAGCAGCTGGGCGAGGGACAGAACGATTTTT.

This rearrangement joins TRBV6-5 to TRBJ1-4, with D perhaps TRBD1 (5 bases). V lost 0 bases and J lost 8, with 13 bases in between. The CDR3 runs 15 residues. The germline V gene encodes CDR1 MNHEY and CDR2 SVGAGI. CDR3 amino acids: CASSYSRQKGEKLFF. The CDR3 coding sequence is TGTGCCAGCAGTTACTCCCGACAGAAGGGAGAAAAACTGTTTTTT.